Below are 7 T cell receptor beta chains sequenced from a single sample in a study of blood T cell repertoires in COVID-19. Here immunoSEQ multiplex PCR was the method, and the copy in TCRdb shows in-frame clones only, minus some. The sample holds a few hundred thousand clones, 82% seen once. Input material: PBMCs or T cells enriched from blood (not recorded which). The receptors derive from a woman in her sixties or seventies who had recovered from COVID-19.

The chain employs TRBV27 and TRBJ1-3, with a weak D call TRBD1 (6 bases). Trimming took off 6 bases at V and 7 bases at J, with 16 bases between the two ends. Germline CDR1 and CDR2: MNHEY and SMNVEV (reference sequence). The CDR3 spans 14 residues. The CDR3 loop is CASSSTQGGNTIYF. The CDR3 DNA reads as TGTGCCAGCAGCTCCACACAGGGAGGGAACACCATATATTTT.

The chain combines TRBV9 with TRBJ2-5, with 8 bases that match TRBD1. With V trimmed by 3 bases and J by 1 base, 8 bases remained unmatched. CDR3 length: 16 amino acids. CDR1 and CDR2 from the germline V gene are SGDLS and YYNGEE. The CDR3 loop reads CASSASTGAVQETQYF. The CDR3 DNA reads TGTGCCAGCAGCGCGTCGACAGGGGCGGTCCAAGAGACCCAGTACTTC. Together with reference TRBV9 and TRBJ2-5, the CDR3 gives the full variable domain: DSGVTQTPKHLITATGQRVTLRCSPRSGDLSVYWYQQSLDQGLQFLIQYYNGEERAKGNILERFSAQQFPDLHSELNLSSLELGDSALYFCASSASTGAVQETQYFGPGTRLLVL.

This sequence joins TRBV19 and TRBJ1-5; 10 bases agree with TRBD1. V lost 6 bases, J lost 7 bases, and 6 bases stayed unmatched. Germline loops: CDR1 LNHDA, CDR2 SQIVND (reference sequence). The CDR3 has 14 residues. Here the CDR3 DNA reads TGTGCCAGTAGGACAGGGGGCGTAGGGCAGCCCCAGCATTTT. This sequence encodes CASRTGGVGQPQHF. Together with reference TRBV19 and TRBJ1-5, the CDR3 gives the full variable domain: DGGITQSPKYLFRKEGQNVTLSCEQNLNHDAMYWYRQDPGQGLRLIYYSQIVNDFQKGDIAEGYSVSREKKESFPLTVTSAQKNPTAFYLCASRTGGVGQPQHFGDGTRLSIL.

V is TRBV7-9 and J is TRBJ2-1, with D possibly TRBD2 on 6 matching bases. This CDR3 comprises 15 residues. Germline CDR1 reads SEHNR; CDR2 reads FQNEAQ (reference sequence). V lost 3 bases and J lost 1, with 10 bases in between. Written as DNA, the CDR3 is TGTGCCAGCAGCTTGCCGGGAGCTTCCTACAATGAGCAGTTCTTC. It encodes CASSLPGASYNEQFF.

The count of this clone is one. This chain uses TRBV3-1 (or the pseudogene TRBV3-2) with TRBJ2-7; D unresolved. V was cut by 8 bases and J by 1 base, with 9 bases left in between. Looked up from germline, CDR1 is LGHDT and CDR2 is YNNKEL (reference sequence). The CDR3 spans 12 residues. The CDR3 loop reads CASQSVSYEQYF. The CDR3 DNA reads as TGTGCCAGCCAGTCCGTTTCCTACGAGCAGTACTTC.

In DNA form, the CDR3 reads TGCAGTCACGGGGGATCAAACATTCAGTACTTC. This codes for CSHGGSNIQYF. The chain couples TRBV20-1 to TRBJ2-4; D is perhaps TRBD2 (6 bases). The length of the CDR3 is 11 residues. Trimming removed 8 bases from V and 6 bases from J, with 11 bases in between. Germline CDR1 and CDR2: DFQATT and SNEGSKA (reference sequence).

The J gene is TRBJ1-2, the V gene TRBV9; D is undetermined. The CDR3 extends over 15 amino acids. Germline V gene lookup returns CDR1 SGDLS and CDR2 YYNGEE. The V end was cut by 4 bases, the J end by 3 bases, with 16 bases between. CDR3 sequence (DNA): TGTGCCAGCAGCCCTGTGCCGGCCCGGGACTATGGCTACACCTTC. Amino acid sequence: CASSPVPARDYGYTF.